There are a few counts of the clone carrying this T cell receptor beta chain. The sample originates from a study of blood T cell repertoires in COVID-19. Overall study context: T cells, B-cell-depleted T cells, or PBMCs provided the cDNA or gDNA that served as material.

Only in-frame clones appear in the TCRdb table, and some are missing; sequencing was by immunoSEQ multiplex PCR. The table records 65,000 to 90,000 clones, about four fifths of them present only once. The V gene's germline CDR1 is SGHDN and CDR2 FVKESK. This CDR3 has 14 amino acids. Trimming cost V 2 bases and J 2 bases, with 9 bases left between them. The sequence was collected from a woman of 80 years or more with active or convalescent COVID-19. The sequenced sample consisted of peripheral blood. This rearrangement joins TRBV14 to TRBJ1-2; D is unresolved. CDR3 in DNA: TGTGCCAGCAGCCAATATGGTAGCAACTATGGCTACACCTTC. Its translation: CASSQYGSNYGYTF.